The 4 T cell receptor beta chains listed next were all sequenced from one sample in a study of chemoradiotherapy in HPV16-positive cancers. Using immunoSEQ multiplex PCR, the repertoire was profiled, and TCRdb retains in-frame clones only, with some absent. Here the sample spans about 20,000 clones, 80% to 95% being singletons. Sequenced material: blood, taken from a patient who underwent chemoradiotherapy. Source of these receptors: a human donor with HPV-associated anogenital cancer.

CDR3 DNA: TGTGCCAGCAGTGACAGGGGTGCGGCGAACACTGAAGCTTTCTTT. Translating it yields CASSDRGAANTEAFF. The genes are TRBV6-1 and TRBJ1-1; tentatively, D is TRBD1 (6 bases). Germline V gene data show CDR1 as MNHNS and CDR2 as SASEGT. The V and J ends lost 3 bases and 1 base respectively, with 12 bases between them. The CDR3 loop spans 15 amino acids.

The rearrangement joins TRBV16 to TRBJ2-2; D is unresolved. Trimming shortened V by 3 bases and J by 2 bases, and 4 bases separated the two germline ends. Germline V gene lookup returns CDR1 KGHSY and CDR2 FQNENV. CDR3 length equals 13 residues. The CDR3 DNA reads TGTGCCAGCAGCCATTCCAACACCGGGGAGCTGTTTTTT. It yields the protein CASSHSNTGELFF.

This clone was seen a single time. The chain links TRBV7-2 to TRBJ2-3, with 8 bases that match TRBD2. V lost 5 bases, J lost 0 bases, and 4 bases stayed unmatched. The CDR3 loop spans 15 amino acids. The germline V gene encodes CDR1 SGHTA and CDR2 FQGNSA. The CDR3 region has the DNA TGTGCCAGCAGCCGCAGCGGGGGAAGCACAGATACGCAGTATTTT. Amino acid sequence: CASSRSGGSTDTQYF.

This clone was seen a single time. This chain uses TRBV4-3 with TRBJ2-2, with unresolved D. Trimming took 6 bases from V and 2 from J, leaving 10 bases between them. CDR1 LGHNA and CDR2 YSLEER come from the germline V gene. The CDR3 consists of 14 residues. The CDR3 DNA reads as TGCGCCAGCAGACGAACAACCAACACCGGGGAGCTGTTTTTT. It yields the protein CASRRTTNTGELFF.